A single sample gave rise to the 29 T cell receptor beta chains below, sequenced in a study of shared clonotypes between healthy human individuals. Naivety among CD8 cells was defined by CD45RO negativity and positive CCR7 selection, thereby excluding terminally differentiated effector memory CD45RA+ cells. Clones were sequenced by immunoSEQ multiplex PCR, and TCRdb holds only the in-frame ones, with some missing. The repertoire holds about 2 million clones, 85% to 95% seen once, with 0.9% to 1.4% in the top ten. What was sequenced was naive CD8+ T cells sorted from blood. The receptors were sampled from a man aged 18 to 35 in good health.

V usage is TRBV9 and J usage is TRBJ2-2; 8 bases map to TRBD2. Trimming at V came to 0 bases and at J to 0 bases, leaving 1 base not matched to a gene. The length of the CDR3 is 16 residues. Germline values: CDR1 SGDLS, CDR2 YYNGEE. CDR3 in amino acids: CASSVDGGANTGELFF. The CDR3, as DNA: TGTGCCAGCAGCGTAGACGGGGGGGCGAACACCGGGGAGCTGTTTTTT.

The V gene is TRBV7-9, the J gene TRBJ2-1; D tentatively reads TRBD1 or TRBD2 (5 bases each). Trimming took off 7 bases at V and 4 bases at J, with 17 bases between the two ends. The CDR3 runs 15 residues. Looked up from germline, CDR1 is SEHNR and CDR2 is FQNEAQ (reference sequence). CDR3 sequence reads: CASTFGDLLYNEQFF. DNA of the CDR3: TGTGCCAGCACCTTCGGGGACCTACTATACAATGAGCAGTTCTTC.

As regards this clone: The same CDR3 can be traced to other DNA sequences in this sample. The chain joins TRBV13 to TRBJ2-7; TRBD1 is a possible D gene (5 bases). CDR3 length: 14 residues. Germline V gene sequence: CDR1 PRHDT, CDR2 FYEKMQ (reference sequence). V lost 2 bases to trimming and J lost 3 bases, with 11 bases between them. The CDR3 reads CASSLQGPGYEQYF. The CDR3 DNA sequence: TGTGCCAGCAGCTTACAGGGCCCAGGCTACGAGCAGTACTTC.

V is TRBV2 and J is TRBJ2-7; 11 bases match TRBD2. J lost 0 bases, V lost 2 bases, and 0 bases had no gene match. The CDR3 has 15 amino acids. Germline V gives CDR1 SNHLY, CDR2 FYNNEI. CDR3 sequence: CASSETSGSSYEQYF. CDR3 nucleotides: TGTGCCAGCAGTGAAACTAGCGGGAGCTCCTACGAGCAGTACTTC.

The chain recombines TRBV27 with TRBJ2-1, with TRBD1 matching over 11 bases. The CDR3 has 18 residues. In germline, CDR1 is MNHEY, CDR2 SMNVEV (reference sequence). V gave up 2 bases and J gave up 0 bases; unmatched junction bases: 6. CDR3 loop: CASSLGPGTGGSYNEQFF. Written as DNA, the CDR3 is TGTGCCAGCAGTTTAGGCCCCGGGACAGGGGGCTCCTACAATGAGCAGTTCTTC.

Notes on this clone: In the same sample, other DNA sequences code for this CDR3. The chain is built from TRBV7-6 and TRBJ2-7, with D tentatively TRBD1 (6 bases). This CDR3 comprises 13 residues. The V and J ends lost 1 base and 6 bases respectively, with 10 bases between them. CDR1 is SGHVS and CDR2 is FNYEAQ in the germline V gene. The CDR3 here is CASSLEQGSEQYF. The CDR3 DNA reads as TGTGCCAGCAGCTTAGAACAGGGCTCCGAGCAGTACTTC.

The V call is TRBV5-1, the J call TRBJ2-1; TRBD2 matches at 15 bases. CDR1 SGHRS and CDR2 YFSETQ come from the germline V gene. CDR3 size: 17 residues. The V segment lost 4 bases and the J segment 5 bases; nucleotides outside the gene matches: 7. The DNA for the CDR3 is TGCGCCAGCAGCGGGACTAGCGGGGGGTTGATCGACAATGAGCAGTTCTTC. It is translated as CASSGTSGGLIDNEQFF.

The rearrangement uses TRBV2 and TRBJ1-3; no clear D gene. The CDR3 is 14 amino acids. Between the trimmed V and J ends, which lost 1 base and 3 bases, there was a span of 7 bases. Germline CDR1 and CDR2: SNHLY and FYNNEI. In DNA, the CDR3 is TGTGCCAGCAGTGAAGTGGCCGGTGGAAACACCATATATTTT. Amino acid sequence: CASSEVAGGNTIYF.

This chain uses TRBV27 with TRBJ2-3; TRBD1 is a possible D gene (5 bases). V was trimmed by 5 bases and J by 5 bases, leaving 26 bases between them. The CDR3 runs to 18 residues. CDR1 is MNHEY and CDR2 is SMNVEV in the germline V gene (reference sequence). CDR3 amino acids: CASSVQGYGLTLQDTQYF. The CDR3 coding sequence is TGTGCCAGCAGTGTCCAGGGTTACGGTCTCACCCTCCAAGATACGCAGTATTTT.

Here the CDR3 DNA reads TGCGCCAGCAGTGTAACACTCCCAGATACGCAGTATTTT. It translates to CASSVTLPDTQYF. J is TRBJ2-3 and V is TRBV10-1, with D uncertain. From germline, CDR1 is WNHNN and CDR2 SYGVQD (reference sequence). Trimming removed 4 bases at V and 4 bases at J, with 9 bases between. The CDR3 loop spans 13 amino acids.

The count of this clone is one. Other DNA sequences within the sample encode an identical CDR3. The CDR3 reads CASSEQGSYEQYF. The CDR3 nucleotides read TGTGCCAGCAGTGAGCAGGGTTCCTACGAGCAGTACTTC. The chain recombines TRBV27 with TRBJ2-7; perhaps TRBD1 as D (5 bases). CDR1 and CDR2 from the germline V gene are MNHEY and SMNVEV (reference sequence). Deletions cut 5 bases from V and 1 base from J, with 9 bases between. This CDR3 has 13 amino acids.

The chain couples TRBV27 to TRBJ2-7; 8 nucleotides agree with TRBD1. CDR1 is MNHEY and CDR2 is SMNVEV in the germline V gene (reference sequence). The ends lost 2 bases at V and 6 bases at J; junction bases unmatched: 6. This CDR3 has 14 residues. Here the CDR3 reads CASSLTGGVSEQYF. The CDR3 coding sequence is TGTGCCAGCAGTTTAACAGGGGGTGTTTCCGAGCAGTACTTC.

The chain carries TRBV4-3 and TRBJ2-1; no definite D call. Germline lookup yields CDR1 LGHNA and CDR2 YSLEER. Deletions cut 3 bases from V and 6 bases from J, with 12 bases between. The CDR3 contains 14 residues. Written as DNA, the CDR3 is TGCGCCAGCAGCCAGTCTCTTAGAAGCAATGAGCAGTTCTTC. Residues: CASSQSLRSNEQFF.

About this clone: Distinct nucleotide sequences in the sample also encode this CDR3. The J gene is TRBJ2-7, the V gene TRBV7-9; D not resolved. This CDR3 is built from 13 residues. Trimming left V 0 bases short and J 2 bases short, with 5 bases between. Germline CDR1 reads SEHNR; CDR2 reads FQNEAQ (reference sequence). The CDR3 bases are TGTGCCAGCAGCTTAGCTACTGCCTACGAGCAGTACTTC. Translating gives CASSLATAYEQYF.

The chain is built from TRBV12-5 and TRBJ1-2, with 8 positions matching TRBD1. V was clipped by 5 bases and J by 3 bases; unmatched bases: 17. This CDR3 has 18 residues. Germline assignment: CDR1 LGHNT and CDR2 FRNRAP. CDR3 coding DNA: TGTGCTAGTGGTCCTGAACTACCCAGGGGGCGCAGGGACTATGGCTACACCTTC. It encodes CASGPELPRGRRDYGYTF.

The chain joins TRBV9 to TRBJ2-5, with 7 bases that match TRBD2. The CDR3 consists of 14 residues. In germline, CDR1 is SGDLS, CDR2 YYNGEE. Trimming cost V 0 bases and J 3 bases; bases outside gene matches: 2. The CDR3 nucleotides are TGTGCCAGCAGCGTAGACGGGGGGAAAGAGACCCAGTACTTC. This encodes CASSVDGGKETQYF.

Points on this clone: This CDR3 is also generated by other DNA sequences in the sample. The chain combines TRBV5-1 with TRBJ2-7, with D possibly TRBD1 on 6 matching bases. V lost 0 bases, J lost 0 bases, and 10 bases lay in between. This CDR3 contains 15 residues. CDR1 and CDR2 from the germline V gene are SGHRS and YFSETQ. The CDR3 region has the DNA TGCGCCAGCAGCTTGGAGACAGGTGTCTCCTACGAGCAGTACTTC. This gives the protein CASSLETGVSYEQYF.

This clone was counted between two and nine times. The rearrangement uses TRBV10-1 and TRBJ1-2, with TRBD1 as a possible D gene (6 bases). V gave up 4 bases and J gave up 8 bases, with 14 bases separating them. This CDR3 has 13 residues. Germline values: CDR1 WNHNN, CDR2 SYGVQD (reference sequence). The CDR3 region has the DNA TGCGCCAGCAGTGCCGGGACAACCGTCGGCTACACCTTC. Translated, it gives CASSAGTTVGYTF.

This clone has only one observation. The rearrangement joins TRBV19 to TRBJ2-7; possibly TRBD1 for D (6 bases). Germline CDR1 LNHDA, CDR2 SQIVND (reference sequence). V shed 4 bases and J shed 2 bases, with 30 bases lying between them. This CDR3 has 20 residues. CDR3 coding DNA: TGTGCCAGTAGTACCCAAACGGCGGCGGCAGGGGCTATTAACCCCTACGAGCAGTACTTC. Residues: CASSTQTAAAGAINPYEQYF.

Concerning this clone itself: No DNA is shown, since the ends of the CDR3 on it are uncertain; the CDR3 is the one TCRdb lists. CDR3 residues: CASSFGSGNVKYF. This chain links TRBV5-6 with TRBJ2-4; whether TRBD2, the table's D call, matches the DNA was not checked. The germline V gene encodes CDR1 SGHDT and CDR2 YYEEEE. The CDR3 adds up to 13 amino acids, both ends counted.

Only one count was recorded for this clone. V usage is TRBV11-2 and J usage is TRBJ2-5; 8 bases align to TRBD1. V lost 5 bases to trimming and J lost 2 bases; unmatched junction nucleotides: 10. This CDR3 has 16 amino acids. Germline-derived CDR1 and CDR2 are SGHAT and FQNNGV. In nucleotides, the CDR3 is TGTGCCAGCAGCCTGAACCTGGGGACAGGACAAGAGACCCAGTACTTC. Translating it yields CASSLNLGTGQETQYF.

In this sample, this clone turned up once. V is TRBV4-1 and J is TRBJ2-7; D not certain. Germline V lookup: CDR1 MGHRA, CDR2 YSYEKL. Trimming removed 0 bases at V and 3 bases at J, with 12 bases between. The CDR3 extends over 15 amino acids. The chain's CDR3 is CASSQDQFQLYEQYF. For the CDR3, the DNA is TGCGCCAGCAGCCAAGACCAATTCCAACTCTACGAGCAGTACTTC.

This rearrangement joins TRBV4-1 to TRBJ1-1, with D unclear. The V gene lost 4 bases and the J gene lost 4 bases, with 7 bases spanning the gap. The CDR3 covers 12 residues. Germline CDR1 and CDR2: MGHRA and YSYEKL. In DNA form, the CDR3 reads TGCGCCAGCAGCCCGTCAGGCACTGAAGCTTTCTTT. It yields the protein CASSPSGTEAFF.

To note about this clone: Different DNA sequences within this sample yield the same CDR3. The gene calls are TRBV27 and TRBJ2-7, with D possibly being TRBD1 or TRBD2 (5 bases each). Germline V gives CDR1 MNHEY, CDR2 SMNVEV (reference sequence). V lost 2 bases and J lost 2, with 10 bases in between. The CDR3 runs 14 residues. CDR3 nucleotides: TGTGCCAGCAGTTTAGGGGACGGGACCTACGAGCAGTACTTC. Translated: CASSLGDGTYEQYF.

Worth noting for this clone: The sample contains more than one DNA sequence encoding this CDR3. This rearrangement joins TRBV9 to TRBJ1-3; tentative D call: TRBD1 (5 bases). V lost 0 bases, J lost 3 bases, and 10 bases lay in between. Germline CDR1 and CDR2: SGDLS and YYNGEE. CDR3 length: 15 amino acids. CDR3 sequence: CASSVEWGSGNTIYF. CDR3 sequence (DNA): TGTGCCAGCAGCGTAGAGTGGGGCAGTGGAAACACCATATATTTT. Full variable domain (missing parts from reference TRBV9 and TRBJ1-3): DSGVTQTPKHLITATGQRVTLRCSPRSGDLSVYWYQQSLDQGLQFLIQYYNGEERAKGNILERFSAQQFPDLHSELNLSSLELGDSALYFCASSVEWGSGNTIYFGEGSWLTVV.

The CDR3 DNA is TGTGCCAGCAGCCCCCGACTAGCGGGGGGCATCACAGATACGCAGTATTTT. Its protein is CASSPRLAGGITDTQYF. The J gene is TRBJ2-3, the V gene TRBV7-8; 13 nucleotides line up with TRBD2. Germline assignment: CDR1 SGHVS and CDR2 FQNEAQ. The CDR3 spans 17 residues. With V trimmed by 5 bases and J by 2 bases, 7 bases remained unmatched.

This chain joins TRBV4-1 and TRBJ1-6, with D possibly being TRBD1 (6 bases). CDR1 and CDR2 (germline): MGHRA, YSYEKL. V shed 4 bases and J shed 5 bases, with 9 bases lying between them. The CDR3 length is 14 residues. For the CDR3, the DNA is TGCGCCAGCAGCCTGACAGGAGATAATTCACCCCTCCACTTT. This codes for CASSLTGDNSPLHF.

This sequence joins TRBV7-9 and TRBJ2-7, with a tentative D call TRBD1 (6 bases). Trimming cost V 5 bases and J 3 bases, with 17 bases left between them. The germline CDR1 and CDR2 sequences are SEHNR and FQNEAQ (reference sequence). CDR3 length: 15 amino acids. CDR3 nucleotide sequence: TGTGCCAGCAGCACCCTTTCGGGACAAGGCTACGAGCAGTACTTC. This encodes CASSTLSGQGYEQYF.

J is TRBJ2-5 and V is TRBV7-9; tentative D call: TRBD2 (5 bases). This CDR3 region has 15 residues. The V end lost 6 bases, the J end lost 2 bases, and 16 bases lay between the germline ends. The V gene's germline CDR1 is SEHNR and CDR2 FQNEAQ (reference sequence). CDR3 protein: CASSFGVRTQETQYF. CDR3 nucleotides: TGTGCCAGCAGTTTTGGGGTGCGGACTCAAGAGACCCAGTACTTC.